This T cell receptor (beta chain) was captured in a study of blood T cell repertoires in COVID-19. Study context: Material from acute and convalescent COVID-19 was sourced from the United States, Italy and Spain. Nucleic acid was either cDNA or gDNA, and it came from T cells, B-cell-depleted T cells, or PBMCs.

The CDR3 sequence is 13 residues long. The V end lost 5 bases, the J end lost 3 bases, and 10 bases lay between the germline ends. Germline assignment: CDR1 MNHEY and CDR2 SVGAGI. Per the study methods: Cell counts per sample came from amplifying reference gene primers. The repertoire was sequenced with immunoSEQ multiplex PCR; TCRdb's copy has only in-frame clones and lacks some. V, J and clone size are taken as reported in that table, and D and trimming were inferred from the DNA itself. The table lists under 250,000 clones, roughly 81% of them singletons. The sequencing input was peripheral blood. The source of this sequence is a woman aged 45-60 years with active or convalescent COVID-19. This chain links TRBV6-5 with TRBJ1-1; maybe TRBD1 (6 bases). This chain's CDR3 is CASSPRQDTEAFF. Here the CDR3 DNA reads TGTGCCAGCAGTCCCCGACAGGACACTGAAGCTTTCTTT.